This T cell receptor beta chain was documented in a study of blood T cell repertoires in COVID-19. As for the study in general: Nucleic acid was either cDNA or gDNA, and it came from T cells, B-cell-depleted T cells, or PBMCs.

The CDR3 is 14 amino acids. V trimming: 3 bases; J trimming: 3 bases; junction bases outside the gene matches: 2. CDR1 is MDHEN and CDR2 is SYDVKM in the germline V gene. In the source study's methods: Estimation of nucleated cell counts relied on the amplification of reference gene primers. Sequencing was performed with immunoSEQ multiplex PCR; in TCRdb, only in-frame clones are kept and a portion is missing. V and J calls plus clone size are reproduced from that table; the DNA served to infer D and trimming. The sample records 81,000 or so clones, approximately 92% being singletons. Source material: peripheral blood. This sequence was found in a woman aged 55 to 70 with active COVID-19. This rearrangement joins TRBV28 to TRBJ2-3; TRBD2 matches 8 bases. CDR3 amino acids: CASSFLAGTDTQYF. CDR3 sequence (DNA): TGTGCCAGCAGTTTCTTAGCGGGGACAGATACGCAGTATTTT. Based on the CDR3 plus reference TRBV28 and TRBJ2-3, the full variable domain is DVKVTQSSRYLVKRTGEKVFLECVQDMDHENMFWYRQDPGLGLRLIYFSYDVKMKEKGDIPEGYSVSREKKERFSLILESASTNQTSMYLCASSFLAGTDTQYFGPGTRLTVL.